These T cell receptor beta chains were read from a single sample in a study of response to subunit inactivated influenza vaccine. MiXCR, applied by TCRdb to the RT-PCR reads, yields one record per CDR3 protein. The sample carries about 570,000 distinct CDR3 sequences, about 11% recorded once. The same data also contributed to another study, on T cells expressing NK-cell markers.

The sample consisted of PBMCs from blood, taken on the day of vaccination. The origin of the receptors is a man between 50 and 59 years old who received an inactivated influenza vaccine. The CDR3 runs from the conserved cysteine through the conserved F or W. D genes are given only for firm matches. Clone sizes are given selectively: once, few, many, or a class where the clone is expanded.

D	V	size	J	DNA	CDR3
TRBD2	TRBV7-6	NA	TRBJ2-1	TGTGCCAGCAGCACCTCGGGACTAGCGGGGCTTCATGAGCAGTTCTTC	CASSTSGLAGLHEQFF
NA	TRBV6-1	few	TRBJ2-6	TGTGCCAGCAGTGAAGCGCAATCGGTTGGGGCCAACGTCCTGACTTTC	CASSEAQSVGANVLTF
NA	TRBV12-3/TRBV12-4	NA	TRBJ1-1	TGTGCCAGCAACAGACAGGTCCACACTGAAGCTTTCTTT	CASNRQVHTEAFF
TRBD1	TRBV20-1	NA	TRBJ1-6	TGCAGTGCTCGACAGGGGGATAATTCACCCCTCCACTTT	CSARQGDNSPLHF
TRBD1	TRBV2	NA	TRBJ1-2	TGTGCCACGACAGGGGACCTCCTCTATGGCTACACCTTC	CATTGDLLYGYTF
NA	TRBV29-1	few	TRBJ1-2	TGCAGCGTTGACCCGGGCAGAGCCTACACCTTC	CSVDPGRAYTF
NA	TRBV28	NA	TRBJ1-1	TGTGCCAGCAGTCCGGCCGTCGGTTTCGAAGCTTTCTTT	CASSPAVGFEAFF
TRBD2	TRBV24-1	NA	TRBJ2-5	TGTGCCACCTCTAGTGGACTAGGGGAGACCCAGTACTTC	CATSSGLGETQYF
TRBD2	TRBV5-1	NA	TRBJ2-5	TGCGCCAGCAGCCCCAGATCCCTAGCGGGGTCGGAGACCCAGTACTTC	CASSPRSLAGSETQYF
NA	TRBV20-1	NA	TRBJ2-7	TGCAGTGCTAGAGAAGTTAGCTACGAGCAGTACTTC	CSAREVSYEQYF
NA	TRBV7-6	few	TRBJ2-7	TGTGCCAGCAGCCCTGAAAGAGCGAACACCTACGAGCAGTACTTC	CASSPERANTYEQYF
NA	TRBV9	few	TRBJ2-3	TGTGCCAGCAGCGCCCGTACGGGAGATGGGAAAGATACGCAGTATTTT	CASSARTGDGKDTQYF
NA	TRBV29-1	NA	TRBJ2-1	TGCAGCGTGTTCCTCCGGGACGACAATGAGCAGTTCTTC	CSVFLRDDNEQFF
TRBD2	TRBV20-1	few	TRBJ2-1	TGCAGTGCTAGCGGGAGGGCCCCCTCCTACAATGAGCAGTTCTTC	CSASGRAPSYNEQFF
TRBD1	TRBV5-6	NA	TRBJ2-7	TGTGCCAGCAGCTATCGACAGGGGGCACACGAGCAGTACTTC	CASSYRQGAHEQYF
TRBD1	TRBV5-1	NA	TRBJ1-1	TGCGCCAGCAGCGCATTGACAGGGGGCGCGACTGAAGCTTTCTTT	CASSALTGGATEAFF
NA	TRBV11-2	few	TRBJ2-6	TGTGCCAGCAACCGAGGGTTTTCTAGCTCTGGGGCCAACGTCCTGACTTTC	CASNRGFSSSGANVLTF
NA	TRBV12-3/TRBV12-4	few	TRBJ2-6	TGTGCCAGCAGCCCAGGGAGCTCTGGGGCCAACGTCCTGACTTTC	CASSPGSSGANVLTF
NA	TRBV12-3/TRBV12-4	few	TRBJ1-1	TGTGCCAGCACTACAGGATTTTCGGGCACTGAAGCTTTCTTT	CASTTGFSGTEAFF
NA	TRBV19	few	TRBJ2-7	TGTGCCAGTAGTATAGTGGGGGATGTCTCCTACGAGCAGTACTTC	CASSIVGDVSYEQYF
NA	TRBV15	NA	TRBJ1-1	TGTGCCACCAGCCGCGGACACCCGGGCGCTGAAGCTTTCTTT	CATSRGHPGAEAFF
TRBD2	TRBV28	many	TRBJ2-1	TGTGCCAGCACCGGGACTAGCGGGAGAGTCTCCTACAATGAGCAGTTCTTC	CASTGTSGRVSYNEQFF
TRBD2	TRBV5-1	few	TRBJ2-1	TGCGCCAGCAGCTTCCAATTATCAAGACTAGCGGGGTACAATGAGCAGTTCTTC	CASSFQLSRLAGYNEQFF
NA	TRBV4-1	many	TRBJ1-2	TGCGCCAGCAGCCAAGAAGGGGGGGCGAGTAGTTATGGCTACACCTTC	CASSQEGGASSYGYTF
NA	TRBV10-3	NA	TRBJ1-2	TGTGCCATCAGTGAGTCCCTGGGGGGGACTAACTATGGCTACACCTTC	CAISESLGGTNYGYTF
NA	TRBV27	once	TRBJ2-6	TGTGCCAGCACTCAGATTCTGGGGAACTCCTTCAGCTCTGGGGCCAACGTCCTGACTTTC	CASTQILGNSFSSGANVLTF
NA	TRBV27	many	TRBJ2-3	TGTGCCAGCTCCTCGCGACTCACAGATACGCAGTATTTT	CASSSRLTDTQYF